A single sample is the source of the 29 T cell receptor beta chains below, sequenced in a study of identical twins. In TCRdb, the 5' RACE reads were re-called with MiXCR into one record per CDR3 protein. The sample lists about 340,000 distinct CDR3 sequences, roughly 12% occurring once. These records were also assigned to another study, of yellow fever vaccine responses in identical twins.

Sample: CD8+ T cells sorted from blood. Receptors originate from a woman aged 18-29 years in good health.

This clonotype was counted between two and nine times. The chain is built from TRBV11-2 and TRBJ2-3, with 11 bases matching TRBD2. Germline V gene lookup returns CDR1 SGHAT and CDR2 FQNNGV. Trimming took 3 bases from V and 4 from J; bases not matched to a gene: 18. The CDR3 extends over 20 amino acids. The CDR3 DNA is TGTGCCAGCAGCTTTCCTTTCGTAACAGGTAGCGGGGGGGCCGCAGATACGCAGTATTTT. Protein product: CASSFPFVTGSGGAADTQYF.

This clonotype has at least ten counts. The chain has TRBV24-1 and TRBJ2-3; 8 bases are shared with TRBD1. Germline lookup yields CDR1 KGHDR and CDR2 SFDVKD. J lost 4 bases, V lost 9 bases, and 8 bases had no gene match. The CDR3 spans 14 residues. This CDR3 is CATSDRVDADTQYF. The CDR3 DNA sequence: TGTGCCACCTCGGACAGGGTCGATGCAGATACGCAGTATTTT.

The V gene is TRBV12-3 or TRBV12-4, the J gene TRBJ2-5, with D possibly matching TRBD1 (5 bases). The CDR3 runs to 14 residues. Trimming took off 6 bases at V and 2 bases at J, with 13 bases between the two ends. The CDR3 loop reads CASSPTEAQETQYF. CDR3 nucleotides: TGTGCCAGCAGCCCGACAGAAGCGCAAGAGACCCAGTACTTC.

This clonotype was found a few times. V gene TRBV7-9 combines with J gene TRBJ2-1, with no clear D. V was shortened by 6 bases and J by 10 bases, with 13 bases between the two germline ends. Germline loops: CDR1 SEHNR, CDR2 FQNEAQ (reference sequence). The CDR3 contains 12 residues. The CDR3 here is CASSYQAEEQFF. CDR3 coding DNA: TGTGCCAGCAGTTATCAAGCAGAGGAGCAGTTCTTC.

The chain joins TRBV14 to TRBJ1-1; a possible D gene is TRBD1 (5 bases). CDR1 and CDR2 (germline): SGHDN, FVKESK. The V gene lost 2 bases and the J gene lost 6 bases, with 10 bases spanning the gap. The CDR3 is made up of 13 amino acids. CDR3 DNA: TGTGCCAGCAGCCAACGGGGGAAGGCTGAAGCTTTCTTT. It codes for CASSQRGKAEAFF.

This chain uses TRBV7-9 with TRBJ2-1; D is tentatively TRBD1 or TRBD2 (5 bases each). The germline V and J ends were trimmed by 1 base and 7 bases, with 11 bases remaining between them. The V gene's germline CDR1 is SEHNR and CDR2 FQNEAQ (reference sequence). This CDR3 spans 14 amino acids. This CDR3 reads CASSLVAEGNEQFF. DNA for the CDR3: TGTGCCAGCAGCTTAGTTGCAGAGGGGAATGAGCAGTTCTTC.

This clonotype was picked up a small number of times. This chain uses TRBV12-3 or TRBV12-4 with TRBJ1-2; TRBD1 matches 7 bases. There are 12 residues in the CDR3. The trim removed 5 bases at V and 8 bases at J, leaving 5 bases unmatched. CDR3 nucleotides: TGTGCCAGCAGTCCCGACAGGGTCGGCTACACCTTC. Residues: CASSPDRVGYTF.

This clonotype was detected only a few times. The chain uses TRBV7-6 and TRBJ2-7, with 8 bases fitting TRBD2. The CDR3 is 16 amino acids. The germline gives CDR1 SGHVS, CDR2 FNYEAQ. Losses at the gene ends were 5 bases for V and 4 bases for J; bases not matched to a gene: 13. The CDR3 bases are TGTGCCAGCAGCCCCTCGGGGGGGAGGGCCGGTTACGAGCAGTACTTC. Its protein product is CASSPSGGRAGYEQYF.

This clonotype has ten or more counts. The chain couples TRBV3-1 to TRBJ1-5; D remains ambiguous. From germline, CDR1 is LGHDT and CDR2 YNNKEL (reference sequence). The CDR3 is made up of 15 amino acids. V was trimmed by 0 bases and J by 1 base, leaving 7 bases between them. DNA for the CDR3: TGTGCCAGCAGCCAAGATTCGTCGAGCAATCAGCCCCAGCATTTT. It codes for CASSQDSSSNQPQHF.

This clonotype appeared a few times. The chain links TRBV20-1 to TRBJ2-3; 9 nucleotides line up with TRBD2. After removal of 6 bases from V and 4 bases from J, the junction contained 14 bases not matched to a gene. In germline, CDR1 is DFQATT, CDR2 SNEGSKA (reference sequence). The CDR3 has 16 residues. This CDR3 reads CSAHPGAGGPADTQYF. DNA of the CDR3: TGCAGTGCCCACCCCGGGGCGGGGGGGCCGGCAGATACGCAGTATTTT.

This clonotype was seen more than once but under ten times. The V and J genes are TRBV3-1 and TRBJ1-5; 8 bases match TRBD1. The CDR3 runs 16 residues. The germline V gene encodes CDR1 LGHDT and CDR2 YNNKEL (reference sequence). The junction had 13 bases not matched to a gene; V was cut back by 6 bases and J by 6 bases. The CDR3 nucleotides read TGTGCCAGCAGGGACAGGGATTGGCCTGGAGGTCAGCCCCAGCATTTT. Amino acids: CASRDRDWPGGQPQHF.

The chain has TRBV6-1 and TRBJ2-7, with TRBD1 matching 9 bases. The CDR3 is made up of 15 amino acids. The junction had 4 bases not matched to a gene; V was cut back by 4 bases and J by 0 bases. Germline assignment: CDR1 MNHNS and CDR2 SASEGT. CDR3 coding DNA: TGTGCCAGCAGTGTGGACAGGGGAAGCTCCTACGAGCAGTACGTC. Protein sequence: CASSVDRGSSYEQYV.

In this sample, this clonotype turned up a few times. The chain joins TRBV11-2 to TRBJ2-7; 9 bases map to TRBD2. Germline CDR1 reads SGHAT; CDR2 reads FQNNGV. The CDR3 extends over 18 amino acids. The V segment lost 2 bases and the J segment 5 bases; nucleotides outside the gene matches: 16. As DNA, the CDR3 is TGTGCCAGCAGCTTACGACCGATGGCGGGAGGGTCGGTTGACGAGCAGTACTTC. Protein: CASSLRPMAGGSVDEQYF.

This sequence joins TRBV7-2 and TRBJ1-6, with no clear D. V lost 5 bases to trimming and J lost 7 bases, with 12 bases between them. In germline, CDR1 is SGHTA, CDR2 FQGNSA. The CDR3 extends over 14 amino acids. The CDR3 loop reads CASSPGLPNSPLHF. The CDR3 DNA sequence: TGTGCCAGCAGCCCCGGACTGCCGAATTCACCCCTCCACTTT.

This clonotype has ten or more counts. The CDR3 protein is CASSLGQGLETQYF. CDR3 sequence (DNA): TGTGCCAGCAGCTTGGGGCAGGGTCTAGAGACCCAGTACTTC. The chain joins TRBV5-4 to TRBJ2-5, with a weak D call TRBD1 (5 bases). V was clipped by 0 bases and J by 4 bases, with 10 bases between them. The CDR3 has 14 residues. Per the germline V gene, CDR1 is SGHNT and CDR2 is YYREEE (reference sequence).

This clonotype was seen only a few times. The V and J genes are TRBV3-1 and TRBJ2-7; D may match TRBD1 or TRBD2 (5 bases each). The V and J ends lost 0 bases and 3 bases respectively, with 12 bases between them. The CDR3 consists of 15 residues. From germline, CDR1 is LGHDT and CDR2 YNNKEL (reference sequence). The CDR3 sequence is CASSQDLGVGYEQYF. In DNA form, the CDR3 reads TGTGCCAGCAGCCAAGATTTGGGGGTGGGCTACGAGCAGTACTTC.

This clonotype was detected ten times or more. The chain uses TRBV13 and TRBJ2-1, with D hard to call. The CDR3 loop spans 12 amino acids. Germline V gene lookup returns CDR1 PRHDT and CDR2 FYEKMQ (reference sequence). Trimming stripped 5 bases from V and 7 bases from J, with 9 bases between. The CDR3 loop reads CASSEVVNEQFF. CDR3 in DNA: TGTGCCAGCAGCGAGGTAGTTAATGAGCAGTTCTTC.

The genes are TRBV20-1 and TRBJ2-1; possibly TRBD2 for D (6 bases). V lost 6 bases, J lost 2 bases, and 17 bases lay in between. Germline V gives CDR1 DFQATT, CDR2 SNEGSKA (reference sequence). The CDR3 is 15 residues long. The CDR3 reads CSAPSPGAAYNEQFF. The DNA for the CDR3 is TGCAGTGCCCCCTCCCCGGGAGCGGCCTACAATGAGCAGTTCTTC.

The rearrangement links TRBV11-2 to TRBJ2-2; 14 bases are a match to TRBD2. The V segment lost 5 bases and the J segment 5 bases; nucleotides outside the gene matches: 19. Germline V gene lookup returns CDR1 SGHAT and CDR2 FQNNGV. CDR3 length: 21 amino acids. Written as DNA, the CDR3 is TGTGCCAGCAGCCCCGACGGCCGACCGGGACTAGCGGGAGTTGGGACCGGGGAGCTGTTTTTT. It is translated as CASSPDGRPGLAGVGTGELFF.

There are many counts of this clonotype. This chain links TRBV29-1 with TRBJ2-6; possible D gene TRBD2, 6 bases. V lost 0 bases and J lost 0, with 15 bases in between. The CDR3 extends over 18 amino acids. Looked up from germline, CDR1 is SQVTM and CDR2 is ANQGSEA. CDR3: CSVEEGGTSASGANVLTF. In nucleotides, the CDR3 is TGCAGCGTTGAAGAAGGCGGGACGTCCGCCTCTGGGGCCAACGTCCTGACTTTC.

The chain recombines TRBV20-1 with TRBJ2-1, with 9 bases lining up with TRBD2. The CDR3 runs 14 residues. Germline CDR1 is DFQATT and CDR2 is SNEGSKA (reference sequence). V lost 6 bases, J lost 3 bases, and 6 bases stayed unmatched. Here the CDR3 DNA reads TGCAGTGCCTACGGACTAGCGAACTACAATGAGCAGTTCTTC. It translates to CSAYGLANYNEQFF.

In its sample, this clonotype was seen a few times. One junction end disagrees with the germline gene, perhaps due to a read error. The chain combines TRBV3-1 with TRBJ2-1, with D tentatively TRBD2 (6 bases). The CDR3 covers 17 residues. CDR1 and CDR2 (germline): LGHDT, YNNKEL (reference sequence). The DNA of the CDR3 is TGTGCCGGCAGCCGGGAATTAGCGGACACCTCCTACAATGAGCAGTTCTTC. Amino acid sequence: CAGSRELADTSYNEQFF.

This clonotype was seen many times. The chain combines TRBV20-1 with TRBJ2-5, with D unresolved. V was clipped by 8 bases and J by 5 bases, with 9 bases between them. In germline, CDR1 is DFQATT, CDR2 SNEGSKA (reference sequence). The CDR3 is 10 amino acids. The CDR3 DNA sequence: TGCAGTCCTCGTCTGGAGACCCAGTACTTC. Residues: CSPRLETQYF.

V gene TRBV7-2 combines with J gene TRBJ1-2, with 7 bases aligning to TRBD1. After removal of 4 bases from V and 8 bases from J, the junction contained 13 bases not matched to a gene. The CDR3 is 15 amino acids. Germline CDR1 and CDR2: SGHTA and FQGNSA. CDR3 protein: CASSSREGARSGYTF. CDR3 coding DNA: TGTGCCAGCAGCTCCCGGGAGGGGGCGCGCTCCGGCTACACCTTC.

This chain joins TRBV5-4 and TRBJ2-7, with a weak D call TRBD2 (6 bases). Germline V lookup: CDR1 SGHNT, CDR2 YYREEE (reference sequence). The V and J ends lost 5 bases and 5 bases respectively, with 14 bases between them. CDR3 length: 13 amino acids. The CDR3 loop reads CASRSGDSDEQYF. CDR3 DNA: TGTGCCAGCAGGTCGGGAGACTCTGACGAGCAGTACTTC. Supplemented by reference TRBV5-4 and TRBJ2-7, the full variable domain reads ETGVTQSPTHLIKTRGQQVTLRCSSQSGHNTVSWYQQALGQGPQFIFQYYREEENGRGNFPPRFSGLQFPNYSSELNVNALELDDSALYLCASRSGDSDEQYFGPGTRLTVT.

V and J are TRBV29-1 and TRBJ2-1, with D perhaps TRBD2 (6 bases). This CDR3 comprises 14 residues. Trimming stripped 4 bases from V and 0 bases from J, with 10 bases between. CDR1 is SQVTM, CDR2 ANQGSEA, per germline. CDR3 DNA sequence: TGCAGCGTTGTCCGGGAGAGCTCCTACAATGAGCAGTTCTTC. Translation: CSVVRESSYNEQFF.

The chain recombines TRBV7-3 with TRBJ2-2, with 15 nucleotides matching TRBD2. V was pared by 4 bases and J by 6 bases, with 6 bases of the junction left unmatched. The length of the CDR3 is 17 residues. Germline values: CDR1 SGHTA, CDR2 FQGTGA. CDR3 bases: TGTGCCAGCAGCTCAGGACTAGCGGGAGGGCCCGCCGGGGAGCTGTTTTTT. Translating gives CASSSGLAGGPAGELFF.

CDR3 nucleotides: TGCGCCAGCAGAAAGTCGGGCAGCCGCTGTTACTTAGAGCAGTACGTC. Its protein is CASRKSGSRCYLEQYV. This chain joins TRBV5-1 and TRBJ2-7; no clear D. The CDR3 covers 16 residues. The germline gives CDR1 SGHRS, CDR2 YFSETQ. The V end lost 5 bases, the J end lost 7 bases, and 25 bases lay between the germline ends.

This clonotype was counted between two and nine times. V usage is TRBV7-9 and J usage is TRBJ2-1, with D unclear. CDR3 size: 15 residues. V was trimmed by 2 bases and J by 2 bases, leaving 10 bases between them. The germline gives CDR1 SEHNR, CDR2 FQNEAQ (reference sequence). The CDR3 region is CASSLSLVPYNEQFF. CDR3 nucleotides: TGTGCCAGCAGCTTAAGTTTGGTACCCTACAATGAGCAGTTCTTC.